This TCR beta chain was captured by sequencing in a study of cytomegalovirus exposure and HLA in healthy donors. Regarding the study as a whole: Generally TCR sequences proved uncommon, though certain public TCRs appeared in numerous donors. CMV serostatus alone was available as immune exposure information.

This clone appeared a few times. No antigen is known for it. Researchers ran the PCR with 60 Vbeta and 13 Jbeta primers. In the study's own analysis: Roughly 81 million unique TCR beta chains, some 11 million shared, were counted in a later analysis. The protocol was immunoSEQ multiplex PCR, while the TCRdb copy is restricted to in-frame clones and leaves out a portion. V and J calls plus clone size are reproduced from that table; the DNA served to infer D and trimming. The sample holds approximately 130,000 clones, about four fifths seen once. The CDR3 runs to 16 residues. V shed 4 bases, J shed 6 bases, and the junction held 14 bases outside the gene matches. Germline CDR1 reads SGHAT; CDR2 reads FQNNGV.

The sequenced material came from PBMCs. V and J are TRBV11-2 and TRBJ1-1; 7 bases line up with TRBD1. This receptor was obtained from a young woman in good health and CMV-seronegative. The CDR3 protein is CASSSAGGLRFAEAFF. DNA for the CDR3: TGTGCCAGCAGCTCAGCAGGGGGTTTAAGGTTTGCTGAAGCTTTCTTT.